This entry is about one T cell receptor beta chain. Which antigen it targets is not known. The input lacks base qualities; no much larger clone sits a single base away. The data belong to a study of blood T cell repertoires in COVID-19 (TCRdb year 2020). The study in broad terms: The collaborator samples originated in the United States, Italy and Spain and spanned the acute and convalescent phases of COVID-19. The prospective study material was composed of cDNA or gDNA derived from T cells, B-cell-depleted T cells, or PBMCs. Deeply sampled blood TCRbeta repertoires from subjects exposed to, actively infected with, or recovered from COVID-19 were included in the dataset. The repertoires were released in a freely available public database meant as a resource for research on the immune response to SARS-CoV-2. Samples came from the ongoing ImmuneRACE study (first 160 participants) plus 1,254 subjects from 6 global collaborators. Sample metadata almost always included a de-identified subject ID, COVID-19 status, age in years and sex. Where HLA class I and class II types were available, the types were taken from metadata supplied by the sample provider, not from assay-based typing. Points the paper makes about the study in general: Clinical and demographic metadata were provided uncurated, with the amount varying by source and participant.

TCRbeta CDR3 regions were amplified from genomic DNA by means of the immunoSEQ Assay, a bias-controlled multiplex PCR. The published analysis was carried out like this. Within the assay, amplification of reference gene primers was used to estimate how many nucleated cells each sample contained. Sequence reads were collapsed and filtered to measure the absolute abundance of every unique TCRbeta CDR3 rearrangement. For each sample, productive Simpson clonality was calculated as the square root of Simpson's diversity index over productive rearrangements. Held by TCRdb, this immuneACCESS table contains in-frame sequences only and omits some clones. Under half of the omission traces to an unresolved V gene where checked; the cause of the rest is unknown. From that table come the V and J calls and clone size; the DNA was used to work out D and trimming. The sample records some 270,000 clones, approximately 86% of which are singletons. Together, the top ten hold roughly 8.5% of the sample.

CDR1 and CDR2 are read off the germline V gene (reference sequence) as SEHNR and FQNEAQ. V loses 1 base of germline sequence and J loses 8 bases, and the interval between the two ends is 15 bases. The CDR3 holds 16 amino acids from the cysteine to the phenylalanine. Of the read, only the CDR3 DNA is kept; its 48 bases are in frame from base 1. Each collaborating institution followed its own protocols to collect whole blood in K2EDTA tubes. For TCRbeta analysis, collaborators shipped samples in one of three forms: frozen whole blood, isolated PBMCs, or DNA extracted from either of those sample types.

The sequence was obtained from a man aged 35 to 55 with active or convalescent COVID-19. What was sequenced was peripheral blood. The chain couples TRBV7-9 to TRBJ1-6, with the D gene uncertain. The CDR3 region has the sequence CASSLVLTNSDSPLHF. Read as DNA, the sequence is TGTGCCAGCAGCTTAGTGCTAACCAACTCGGATTCACCCCTCCACTTT.